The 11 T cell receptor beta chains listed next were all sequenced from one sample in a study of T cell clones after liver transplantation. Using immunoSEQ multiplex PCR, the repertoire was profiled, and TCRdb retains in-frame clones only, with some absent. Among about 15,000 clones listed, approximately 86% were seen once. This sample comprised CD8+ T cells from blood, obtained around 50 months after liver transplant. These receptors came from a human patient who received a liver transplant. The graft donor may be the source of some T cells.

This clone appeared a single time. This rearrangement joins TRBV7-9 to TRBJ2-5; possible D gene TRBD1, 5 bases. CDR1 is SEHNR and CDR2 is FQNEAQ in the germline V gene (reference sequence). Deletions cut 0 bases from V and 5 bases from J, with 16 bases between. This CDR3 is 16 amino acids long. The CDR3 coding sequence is TGTGCCAGCAGCTTAGCAGTGCAGGGCGGTGGTGAGACCCAGTACTTC. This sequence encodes CASSLAVQGGGETQYF.

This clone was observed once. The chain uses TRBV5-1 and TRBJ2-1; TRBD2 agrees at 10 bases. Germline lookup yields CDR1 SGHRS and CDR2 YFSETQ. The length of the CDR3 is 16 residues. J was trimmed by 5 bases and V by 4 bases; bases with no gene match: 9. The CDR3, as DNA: TGCGCCAGCAGCCTCGGGGGGACTAGCGTCAACAATGAGCAGTTCTTC. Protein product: CASSLGGTSVNNEQFF.

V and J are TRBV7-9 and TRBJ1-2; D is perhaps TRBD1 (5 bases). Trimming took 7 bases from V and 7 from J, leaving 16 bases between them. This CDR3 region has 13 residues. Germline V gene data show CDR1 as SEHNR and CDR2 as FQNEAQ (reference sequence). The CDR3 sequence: CASIAQGAGGYTF. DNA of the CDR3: TGTGCCAGCATCGCACAAGGGGCGGGTGGCTACACCTTC.

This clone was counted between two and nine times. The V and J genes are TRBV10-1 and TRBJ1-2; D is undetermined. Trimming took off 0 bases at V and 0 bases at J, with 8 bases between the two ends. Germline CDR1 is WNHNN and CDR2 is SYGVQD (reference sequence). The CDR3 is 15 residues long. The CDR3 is CASSESNGTNYGYTF. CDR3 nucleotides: TGCGCCAGCAGTGAGTCTAACGGGACTAACTATGGCTACACCTTC.

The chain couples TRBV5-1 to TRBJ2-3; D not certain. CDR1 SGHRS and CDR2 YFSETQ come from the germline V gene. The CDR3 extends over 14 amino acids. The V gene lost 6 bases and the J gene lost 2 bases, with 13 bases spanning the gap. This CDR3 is CASTGKPNTDTQYF. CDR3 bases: TGCGCCAGCACCGGTAAACCGAACACAGATACGCAGTATTTT.

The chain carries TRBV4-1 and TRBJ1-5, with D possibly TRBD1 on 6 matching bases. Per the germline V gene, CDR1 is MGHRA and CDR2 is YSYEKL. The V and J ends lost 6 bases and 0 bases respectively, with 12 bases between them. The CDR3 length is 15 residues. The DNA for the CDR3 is TGCGCCAGCAGTCATCGACAGGATAGCAATCAGCCCCAGCATTTT. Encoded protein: CASSHRQDSNQPQHF.

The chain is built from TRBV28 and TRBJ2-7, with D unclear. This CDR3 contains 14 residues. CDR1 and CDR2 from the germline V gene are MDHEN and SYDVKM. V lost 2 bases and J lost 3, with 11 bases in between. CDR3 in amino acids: CASSLGMEIYEQYF. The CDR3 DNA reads TGTGCCAGCAGTTTAGGGATGGAGATCTACGAGCAGTACTTC.

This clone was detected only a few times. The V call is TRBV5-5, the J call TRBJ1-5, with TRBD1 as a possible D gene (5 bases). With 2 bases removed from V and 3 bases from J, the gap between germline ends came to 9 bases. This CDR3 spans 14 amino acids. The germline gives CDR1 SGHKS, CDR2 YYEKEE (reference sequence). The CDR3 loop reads CASSFRADNQPQHF. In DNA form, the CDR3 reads TGTGCCAGCAGCTTCAGGGCCGACAATCAGCCCCAGCATTTT.

The CDR3 region has the DNA TGTGCCAGCAGCTTTCAGGCCGAGGGGGCTTCTTTGGCTATTTACGAGCAGTACTTC. Translating gives CASSFQAEGASLAIYEQYF. The chain has TRBV5-5 and TRBJ2-7; TRBD1 matches at 7 bases. The length of the CDR3 is 19 residues. Trimming cost V 2 bases and J 4 bases; bases outside gene matches: 21. The germline CDR1 and CDR2 sequences are SGHKS and YYEKEE (reference sequence).

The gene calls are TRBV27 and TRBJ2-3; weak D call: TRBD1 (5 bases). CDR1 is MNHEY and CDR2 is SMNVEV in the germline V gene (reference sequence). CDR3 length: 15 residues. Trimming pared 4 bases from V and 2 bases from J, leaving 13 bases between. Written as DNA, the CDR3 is TGTGCCAGCAGTTCAAGCCAGGGCTACACAGATACGCAGTATTTT. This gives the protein CASSSSQGYTDTQYF.

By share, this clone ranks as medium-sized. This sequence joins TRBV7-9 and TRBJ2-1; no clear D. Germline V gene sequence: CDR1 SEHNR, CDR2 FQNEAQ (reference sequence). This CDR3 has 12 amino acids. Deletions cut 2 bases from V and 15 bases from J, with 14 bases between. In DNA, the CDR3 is TGTGCCAGCAGCTTATGGCCCACTTTTGGGTTCTTC. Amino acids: CASSLWPTFGFF.